The table lists the clone carrying this T cell receptor (beta chain) with many counts. Antigen specificity is unknown. TCRdb called the RT-PCR reads again in MiXCR, with one record for every CDR3 protein. The data contain 750,000 to 850,000 distinct CDR3 sequences, 18% of them singletons. The source of the sample is a study of response to subunit inactivated influenza vaccine. Study-wide results and limits: Each seasonal influenza vaccination, the authors suggested, recruits few new T cells.

The sequenced sample was PBMCs from blood, obtained 5 to 6 days after vaccination. The source of this sequence is a man in his fifties or sixties who received an inactivated influenza vaccine.

CDR3 nucleotides: TGCAGCGTTGAGGACCCACCCAACGATGAGCAGTTCTTC. It specifies CSVEDPPNDEQFF. The chain is built from TRBV29-1 and TRBJ2-1; D gene ambiguous. The ends were cut back, 3 bases at V and 8 bases at J, with 14 bases in the middle. The CDR3 is made up of 13 amino acids. CDR1 SQVTM and CDR2 ANQGSEA come from the germline V gene.